The present T cell receptor beta chain was sequenced within a study of tumor-infiltrating lymphocytes in primary liver carcinoma. The CDR3 spans 18 residues. Losses at the gene ends were 1 base for V and 2 bases for J; bases not matched to a gene: 5. Germline lookup yields CDR1 LGHNA and CDR2 YNFKEQ. This clonotype has ten or more counts. RNA and DNA were co-extracted from roughly 20-30 mg of unsorted bulk tissue. Collection of samples drew on five separate regions of each tumor. Total RNA (roughly 530 ng) served as template for TCR beta cDNA synthesis primed by a constant-region primer. Researchers made the TCR beta libraries by running three nested multiplex PCR rounds with slightly modified ARM-PCR. For roughly 10 cycles apiece, the opening two PCR rounds ran with TRBV1-TRBV30 forward primers and a C-beta reverse primer. Via MiXCR, TCRdb re-called the multiplex PCR reads, giving one row per CDR3 protein. The sample shows around 56,000 distinct CDR3 sequences, 60% to 85% of them seen only once.

The chain recombines TRBV4-2 with TRBJ2-1; 13 positions agree with TRBD2. The source of this sequence is a man aged 40-55 years with primary liver carcinoma and hepatitis B virus infection. The sample was liver tumor tissue from sampling region 2. Subset described: tumor region T2, inferior pole. CDR3 sequence reads: CASSQVPGLAGAYNEQFF. CDR3 in DNA: TGTGCCAGCAGCCAAGTGCCAGGACTAGCGGGAGCCTACAATGAGCAGTTCTTC.